Included here is one T cell receptor (beta chain) sequence, with context. What it recognizes is unknown. This specimen comes from a study of T cell repertoires in cytomegalovirus infection. Overall study: In the study, CMV epitopes included recently identified HLA-C-restricted and well-studied HLA-B-restricted ones.

The germline gives CDR1 LGHNA, CDR2 YSLEER. Unmatched junction bases numbered 11, after V lost 4 bases and J lost 12 bases. The CDR3 runs to 15 residues. TCRdb ran MiXCR on the reads and lists one entry per CDR3 protein. Of about 920,000 distinct CDR3 sequences in the sample, approximately 31% were seen once. Findings and caveats of the study: The ex vivo response was dominated by HLA-C-restricted CMV-specific TCR beta clonotypes. The cumulative frequency of public TCR beta families distinguished individuals who carried CMV together with the relevant HLA.

Source: cultured CD8+ T cells from PBMCs, taken from culture after CMV antigen stimulation. J is TRBJ1-6 and V is TRBV4-3; 8 bases map to TRBD1. This sequence originates from a human donor in good health (CMV status not recorded). Some clones in this sample may be carry-over from other donors' samples. The CDR3: CASSPYDRGSEPLHF. CDR3 in DNA: TGCGCCAGCAGCCCCTACGACAGGGGTTCGGAACCCCTCCACTTT.